The clone carrying this T cell receptor beta chain was counted at least ten times. Its specificity is unknown. These data come from a study of spatial heterogeneity in lung cancer. At the level of the study: Mean representation of each unique TCR and UMI combination in the raw reads exceeded 9.5 occurrences.

As to time point: sample taken at primary tumor resection. Unsorted whole RNA of tumor, nontumor lung or frozen PBMC was sequenced. Samples came from roughly 70 TRACERx patients with untreated early-stage lung cancer. Broader study findings: Blood contained ubiquitous expanded tumor TCRs more at resection than at follow-up.

V lost 7 bases to trimming and J lost 4 bases, with 13 bases between them. This CDR3 is 14 amino acids long. The germline V gene encodes CDR1 MDHEN and CDR2 SYDVKM. TCR cDNA molecules were tagged individually, and each one carried a unique molecular identifier. TCRdb recomputed calls from the 5' RACE reads with MiXCR, one row per CDR3 protein. Here the sample spans more than 30,000 distinct CDR3 sequences, around 5.2% being singletons. The clonotype was recovered from a female donor with early-stage non-small cell lung cancer. V gene TRBV28 combines with J gene TRBJ2-2; D is ambiguous. The sequences come from PBMCs, collected at surgery. Here the CDR3 DNA reads TGTGCCAGCATCCCGGGTAGCCGCACCGGGGAGCTGTTTTTT. Its translation is CASIPGSRTGELFF.